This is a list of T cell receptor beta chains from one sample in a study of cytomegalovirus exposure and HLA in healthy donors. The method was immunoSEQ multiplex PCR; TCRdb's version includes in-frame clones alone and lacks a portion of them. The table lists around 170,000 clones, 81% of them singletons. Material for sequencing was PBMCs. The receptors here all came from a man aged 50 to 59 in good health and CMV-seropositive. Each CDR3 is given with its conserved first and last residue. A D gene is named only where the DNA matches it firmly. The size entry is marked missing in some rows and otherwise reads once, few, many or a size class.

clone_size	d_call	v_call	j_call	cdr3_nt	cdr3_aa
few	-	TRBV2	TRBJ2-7	TGTGCCAGCAGGGCTTGGAGGTACGAGCAGTACTTC	CASRAWRYEQYF
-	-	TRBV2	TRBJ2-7	TGTGCCAGCCGCCGGGACACCAACTACGAGCAGTACTTC	CASRRDTNYEQYF
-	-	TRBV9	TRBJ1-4	TGTGCCAGCAGCAGGAGCAGGGGTAATGAAAAACTGTTTTTT	CASSRSRGNEKLFF
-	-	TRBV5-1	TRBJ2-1	TGCGCCAGCAGCTCTGGAGGGGGCACCTACAATGAGCAGTTCTTC	CASSSGGGTYNEQFF
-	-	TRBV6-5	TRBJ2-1	TGTGCCAGCAGTCTCAGGGGAGGGCACAATGAGCAGTTCTTC	CASSLRGGHNEQFF
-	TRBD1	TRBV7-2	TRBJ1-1	TGTGCCAGCAGCACGTTGACAGGGGCGGGCACTGAAGCTTTCTTT	CASSTLTGAGTEAFF
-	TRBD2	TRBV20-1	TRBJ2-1	TGCAGTGCTAATAGCGGGAGATCGATCTTC	CSANSGRSIF
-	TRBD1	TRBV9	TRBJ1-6	TGTGCCAGCAGCGGTAACAGGGGCACCTATAATTCACCCCTCCACTTT	CASSGNRGTYNSPLHF
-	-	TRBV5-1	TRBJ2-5	TGCGCCAGCAGCTTGGGAGTCCAGGGGAGTGGAGAGACCCAGTACTTC	CASSLGVQGSGETQYF
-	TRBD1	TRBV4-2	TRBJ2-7	TGTGCCAGCAGCCCAGGGACAGGGTTTACCTACGAGCAGTACTTC	CASSPGTGFTYEQYF
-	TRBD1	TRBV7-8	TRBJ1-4	TGTGCCAGCAGCTTAGCAGGGACAGGAGCTGAAAAACTGTTTTTT	CASSLAGTGAEKLFF
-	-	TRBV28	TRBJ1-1	TGTGCCAGCAGTATTGACAGGACGATCCCAAATGAAGCTTTCTTT	CASSIDRTIPNEAFF
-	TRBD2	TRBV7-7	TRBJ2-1	TGTGCTAGCAGCTTAAGCGGGAGGGCCAATGAGCAGTTCTTC	CASSLSGRANEQFF
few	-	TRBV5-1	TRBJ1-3	TGCGCCAGCAGCCTCGAGAGCCCTAACTCTGGAAACACCATATATTTT	CASSLESPNSGNTIYF
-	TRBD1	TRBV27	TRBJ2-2	TGTGCCAGCACCTCAGGACAGGCAAAGAACACCGGGGAGCTGTTTTTT	CASTSGQAKNTGELFF
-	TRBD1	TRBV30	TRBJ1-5	TGTGCCTTGTCCGGACAGGGCAATCAGCCCCAGCATTTT	CALSGQGNQPQHF
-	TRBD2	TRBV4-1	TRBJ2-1	TGCGCCAGCAGCCAAGGTGGTAGCGGGAGCTCCTACAATGAGCAGTTCTTC	CASSQGGSGSSYNEQFF
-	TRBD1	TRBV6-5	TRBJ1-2	TGTGCCAGCAGCCCGGGACAGACCTACTATGGCTACACCTTC	CASSPGQTYYGYTF
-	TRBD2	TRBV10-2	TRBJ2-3	TGCGCCAGCAGAGACCTAGCGGAGAACACAGATACGCAGTATTTT	CASRDLAENTDTQYF
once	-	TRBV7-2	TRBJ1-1	TGTGCCAGCAGCAGAGGACAGTGGAACACTGAAGCTTTCTTT	CASSRGQWNTEAFF
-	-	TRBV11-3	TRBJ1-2	TGTGCCAGCAGCCTCGATTCAGGGGCCTATGGCTACACCTTC	CASSLDSGAYGYTF
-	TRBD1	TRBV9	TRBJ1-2	TGTGCCAGCAGCCCGCAACTGGAGGGGGCGGTTGGCTACACCTTC	CASSPQLEGAVGYTF
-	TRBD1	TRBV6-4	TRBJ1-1	TGTGCCAGCAGGAGGGGGCAGGGGACTGAAGCTTTCTTT	CASRRGQGTEAFF
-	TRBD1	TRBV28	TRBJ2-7	TGTGCCAGCAGTTACGGGACAGGGGGATCCTACGAGCAGTACTTC	CASSYGTGGSYEQYF
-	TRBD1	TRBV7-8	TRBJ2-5	TGTGCCAGCAGCCAGGGTGGGGACAGGTTCCAAGAGACCCAGTACTTC	CASSQGGDRFQETQYF
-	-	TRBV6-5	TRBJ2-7	TGTGCCAGCAGTGAAGTGCAGTACGAGCAGTACTTC	CASSEVQYEQYF
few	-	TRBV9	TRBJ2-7	TGTGCCAGCAGCTTTAGTCCGGAGGGCGAGCAGTACTTC	CASSFSPEGEQYF
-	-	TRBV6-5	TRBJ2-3	TGTGCCAGCAGCCGGACACGTCCAGATACGCAGTATTTT	CASSRTRPDTQYF
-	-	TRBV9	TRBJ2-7	TGTGCCAGCAGCGTAGGGGGGGCGGGAGTAAGCGAGCAGTACTTC	CASSVGGAGVSEQYF
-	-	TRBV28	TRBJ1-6	TGTGCCAGCAGTGGGAGTCCTGATAATTCACCCCTCCACTTT	CASSGSPDNSPLHF
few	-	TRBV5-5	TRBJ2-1	TGTGCCAGCAGCACCCGACAGGTCGCCTATTCCTACAATGAGCAGTTCTTC	CASSTRQVAYSYNEQFF
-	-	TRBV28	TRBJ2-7	TGTGTCAGCAGCCAGGGGATTGAGCAGTACTTC	CVSSQGIEQYF
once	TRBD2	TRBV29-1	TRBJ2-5	TGCAGCGTTGCGTTGGGGGGGCAAGAGACCCAGTACTTC	CSVALGGQETQYF
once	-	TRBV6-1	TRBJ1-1	TGTGCCAGCAGTGATTCACAGGCTCGGGCTTTCTTT	CASSDSQARAFF
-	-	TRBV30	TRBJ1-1	TGTGCCTGGAGTGTAACAGGCACTGAAGCTTTCTTT	CAWSVTGTEAFF
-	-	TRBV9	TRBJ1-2	TGTGCCAGCAGCTCCAGGGGTTCTAACTATGGCTACACCTTC	CASSSRGSNYGYTF
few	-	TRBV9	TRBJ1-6	TGTGCCAGCAGCCGCGGACAGTTAAATTCACCCCTCCACTTT	CASSRGQLNSPLHF
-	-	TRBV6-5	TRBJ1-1	TGTGCCAGCAGTTACCGCGGGACGGGGGGCGATCCTTTCTTT	CASSYRGTGGDPFF
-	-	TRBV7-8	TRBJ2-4	TGTGCCAGCAGCCCCCACACGGGGGGCAGGGTGTTAAACATTCAGTACTTC	CASSPHTGGRVLNIQYF
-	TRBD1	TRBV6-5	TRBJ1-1	TGTGCCAGCGTAAGGGGGCGCGGGGACACTGAAGCTTTCTTT	CASVRGRGDTEAFF
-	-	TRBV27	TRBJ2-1	TGTGCCAGCAGTCTACAGGGACACTCCTACAATGAGCAGTTCTTC	CASSLQGHSYNEQFF
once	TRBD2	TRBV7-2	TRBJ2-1	TGTGCCAGCAGCCCGACGGGGGGGCACTACAATGAGCAGTTCTTC	CASSPTGGHYNEQFF
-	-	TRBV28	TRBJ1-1	TGTGCCAGCGGGGAAATGACAGGTGAAGCTTTCTTT	CASGEMTGEAFF
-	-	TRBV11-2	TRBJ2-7	TGTGCCAGCAGTCATATGGGGGGTAGAAAGGCCTCCTACGAGCAGTACTTC	CASSHMGGRKASYEQYF
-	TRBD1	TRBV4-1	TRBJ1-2	TGCGCCAGCAGCCGTGGACAGGGAGGTGGCTACACCTTC	CASSRGQGGGYTF
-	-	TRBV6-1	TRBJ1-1	TGTGCCAGCAACAGCCCACCGAACACTGAAGCTTTCTTT	CASNSPPNTEAFF
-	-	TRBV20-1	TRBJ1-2	TGTAGTGCTAGAGATCGGGGTTTC	CSARDRGF
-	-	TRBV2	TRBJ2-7	TGTGCCAGCAGTGAAACCTCGACAGCCGAGCAGTACTTC	CASSETSTAEQYF